This TCR beta chain emerged from a study of shared clonotypes between healthy human individuals. V was clipped by 1 base and J by 0 bases, with 8 bases between them. Germline V CDR1 and CDR2: SGDLS, YYNGEE. The CDR3 is made up of 15 amino acids. Produced via immunoSEQ multiplex PCR; TCRdb's table is partial and in-frame only. The repertoire has hundreds of thousands of clones, around 96% of them found once; the top ten carry less than 0.06%. The origin of this receptor is a woman aged 30 to 39 in good health. The chain uses TRBV9 and TRBJ2-1; possible D gene TRBD1, 6 bases. What was sequenced was naive CD4+ T cells sorted from blood. Subset: CD45RA+ positively selected. The CDR3, as DNA: TGTGCCAGCAGCGTAAGGGGGATCTCCTACAATGAGCAGTTCTTC. It is translated as CASSVRGISYNEQFF. The full variable domain, completed using reference TRBV9 and TRBJ2-1, is DSGVTQTPKHLITATGQRVTLRCSPRSGDLSVYWYQQSLDQGLQFLIQYYNGEERAKGNILERFSAQQFPDLHSELNLSSLELGDSALYFCASSVRGISYNEQFFGPGTRLTVL.